The T cell receptor (beta chain) described here comes from a study of blood T cells in healthy people across ages. Overall study findings and caveats: Higher diversity and more naive CD4+ cells were features of long-lived donors, compared to aged donors. Researchers judged that diversity estimates from one million T cells fell short of true values. Donor CMV infection status was unknown, possibly confounding age-related changes in expanded clonotypes.

It was with a sample-barcoded 5' primer and a J-beta primer mix that a second PCR of roughly 7 to 11 cycles was run. TCRdb re-called the 5' RACE reads with MiXCR, one entry per CDR3 protein. In the table there are approximately 1.5 million distinct CDR3 sequences, approximately 43% of which are singletons. This clonotype turned up a few times. Antigen unknown. Germline CDR1 SGHKS, CDR2 YYEKEE (reference sequence). CDR3 length: 12 residues. Trimming took 4 bases from V and 3 from J, leaving 7 bases between them. For every donor, a draw yielded ten milliliters of peripheral blood. This TCR came from a woman under 30 in good health. The chain is built from TRBV5-5 and TRBJ2-5; D gene unclear. The source material was blood. The CDR3: CASSRAEETQYF. The CDR3 coding sequence is TGTGCCAGCAGCCGGGCCGAAGAGACCCAGTACTTC.